The 10 T cell receptor beta chains given below trace back to one sample, sequenced in a study of shared clonotypes between healthy human individuals. This table comes from immunoSEQ multiplex PCR, and its TCRdb copy is limited to in-frame clones, with some not included. The sample carries about 1 million clones, 75% recorded once. Sequences were obtained from memory CD4+ T cells sorted from blood. Subset defined: CD45RA-negative fraction. Receptor source: a man aged 18-30 years in good health.

The gene calls are TRBV6-5 and TRBJ2-2; no clear D. Trimming took 2 bases from V and 0 from J, leaving 4 bases between them. Germline assignment: CDR1 MNHEY and CDR2 SVGAGI. CDR3 length equals 14 residues. CDR3 loop: CASSYQTNTGELFF. CDR3 sequence (DNA): TGTGCCAGCAGTTACCAAACGAACACCGGGGAGCTGTTTTTT.

V gene TRBV7-6 combines with J gene TRBJ1-3; 9 bases fit TRBD1. This CDR3 region has 18 residues. CDR1 SGHVS and CDR2 FNYEAQ come from the germline V gene. Germline trimming cut 4 bases from V and 7 bases from J; bases unmatched to any gene: 17. CDR3 protein: CASSSGTGMGSIMNTIYF. DNA for the CDR3: TGTGCCAGCAGCTCCGGGACAGGGATGGGATCTATAATGAACACCATATATTTT.

The chain links TRBV5-4 to TRBJ2-1; 10 bases are a match to TRBD1. Germline CDR1 is SGHNT and CDR2 is YYREEE (reference sequence). The J segment lost 7 bases and the V segment lost 3 bases, leaving 7 bases of the junction unmatched. The CDR3 has 15 amino acids. CDR3 sequence (DNA): TGTGCCAGCAGCTCCGGGACAGGGGTAAATAATGAGCAGTTCTTC. Translating gives CASSSGTGVNNEQFF.

This rearrangement joins TRBV11-2 to TRBJ2-5; 8 bases match TRBD2. Trimming cost V 1 base and J 5 bases; bases outside gene matches: 9. Germline-derived CDR1 and CDR2 are SGHAT and FQNNGV. The CDR3 loop spans 16 amino acids. CDR3 sequence reads: CASSLVGLAGKETQYF. The CDR3 DNA sequence: TGTGCCAGCAGCTTAGTAGGGTTAGCGGGGAAGGAGACCCAGTACTTC.

This clone has at least ten counts. The V and J genes are TRBV7-9 and TRBJ2-1; no clear D. The germline V gene encodes CDR1 SEHNR and CDR2 FQNEAQ (reference sequence). V lost 0 bases, J lost 1 base, and 10 bases lay in between. This CDR3 spans 16 amino acids. The CDR3 protein is CASSLAGSLSYNEQFF. The CDR3 DNA reads as TGTGCCAGCAGCTTAGCGGGCAGTCTTTCCTACAATGAGCAGTTCTTC.

The genes are TRBV7-9 and TRBJ2-2; TRBD2 matches 11 bases. J was trimmed by 0 bases and V by 9 bases; bases with no gene match: 9. CDR3 length: 17 amino acids. Germline loops: CDR1 SEHNR, CDR2 FQNEAQ (reference sequence). The CDR3 sequence: CASPGLAATANTGELFF. The CDR3 DNA follows: TGTGCCAGTCCGGGACTAGCGGCGACTGCGAACACCGGGGAGCTGTTTTTT.

The chain is built from TRBV19 and TRBJ2-6; perhaps TRBD2 as D (5 bases). CDR3 length: 15 amino acids. Trimming shortened V by 7 bases and J by 2 bases, and 12 bases separated the two germline ends. Germline-derived CDR1 and CDR2 are LNHDA and SQIVND (reference sequence). The CDR3 loop is CASNPAGTGANVLTF. CDR3 nucleotides: TGTGCCAGTAACCCTGCGGGTACTGGGGCCAACGTCCTGACTTTC.

The chain links TRBV11-2 to TRBJ1-4; D possibly corresponds to TRBD1 (5 bases). Trimming removed 0 bases at V and 9 bases at J, with 11 bases between. The germline V gene has CDR1 SGHAT and CDR2 FQNNGV. The CDR3 runs 14 residues. The CDR3 DNA reads as TGTGCCAGCAGCTTAGACGGGACTACCAAAAAACTGTTTTTT. Translated, it gives CASSLDGTTKKLFF.

A word on this clone: This sample includes further DNA sequences coding for the same CDR3. The chain links TRBV5-1 to TRBJ2-2; D ambiguous. The CDR3 covers 12 residues. V was clipped by 4 bases and J by 2 bases, with 3 bases between them. The germline CDR1 and CDR2 sequences are SGHRS and YFSETQ. The CDR3 nucleotides are TGCGCCAGCAGCCGCAACACCGGGGAGCTGTTTTTT. It codes for CASSRNTGELFF. Drawing the rest from reference TRBV5-1 and TRBJ2-2, the complete variable domain is KAGVTQTPRYLIKTRGQQVTLSCSPISGHRSVSWYQQTPGQGLQFLFEYFSETQRNKGNFPGRFSGRQFSNSRSEMNVSTLELGDSALYLCASSRNTGELFFGEGSRLTVL.

The rearrangement uses TRBV9 and TRBJ2-3; D gene ambiguous. In germline, CDR1 is SGDLS, CDR2 YYNGEE. CDR3 length: 16 residues. Trimming took off 4 bases at V and 2 bases at J, with 17 bases between the two ends. The CDR3 loop is CASSPQSAVITDTQYF. In DNA, the CDR3 is TGTGCCAGCAGCCCCCAATCAGCCGTAATCACAGATACGCAGTATTTT.